This entry lists 4 T cell receptor beta chains sequenced from one sample in a study of shared clonotypes between healthy human individuals. Some clones are missing from TCRdb's copy, which holds only in-frame ones; the method was immunoSEQ multiplex PCR. This sample has over a million clones, with over 95% found just once. Sequencing input: naive CD4+ T cells sorted from blood. As to subset: CD45RA+ positively selected. These receptors originate from a man aged 30 to 45 in good health.

There are a few counts of this clone. This chain links TRBV4-1 with TRBJ1-5, with D possibly matching TRBD1 (5 bases). This CDR3 is built from 14 residues. Trimming took 4 bases from V and 0 from J, leaving 7 bases between them. CDR1 is MGHRA and CDR2 is YSYEKL in the germline V gene. CDR3 protein: CASSPDSSNQPQHF. The CDR3 DNA reads TGCGCCAGCAGCCCCGACAGTAGCAATCAGCCCCAGCATTTT.

The V call is TRBV10-3, the J call TRBJ1-2; the D gene is possibly TRBD1 (6 bases). The CDR3 covers 16 residues. Germline V gene data show CDR1 as ENHRY and CDR2 as SYGVKD. V was shortened by 6 bases and J by 2 bases, with 19 bases between the two germline ends. The DNA of the CDR3 is TGTGCCATCAGGAGAACTTTACAGGGAGCAAACTATGGCTACACCTTC. Translating it yields CAIRRTLQGANYGYTF.

V and J are TRBV19 and TRBJ1-5; D ambiguous. The V gene lost 6 bases and the J gene lost 3 bases, with 9 bases spanning the gap. The CDR3 sequence is 13 residues long. The germline CDR1 and CDR2 sequences are LNHDA and SQIVND (reference sequence). CDR3 region: CASRPSPNQPQHF. As DNA, the CDR3 is TGTGCCAGTAGGCCGAGCCCCAATCAGCCCCAGCATTTT.

The chain is built from TRBV10-3 and TRBJ2-6, with 8 bases fitting TRBD1. Germline V gives CDR1 ENHRY, CDR2 SYGVKD. Trimming removed 5 bases from V and 0 bases from J; junction bases left unmatched: 12. The CDR3 length is 19 residues. For the CDR3, the DNA is TGTGCCATCAGTAGAATTCGGACAGGGCCGAGCTCTGGGGCCAACGTCCTGACTTTC. Protein: CAISRIRTGPSSGANVLTF.